A single sample is the source of the 9 T cell receptor beta chains below, sequenced in a study of blood T cell repertoires in COVID-19. Assay used: immunoSEQ multiplex PCR; TCRdb lists only in-frame clones, some missing. The table records approximately 170,000 clones, around four fifths of them present only once. The specimen sequenced was peripheral blood. The receptors were gathered from a man aged 65 to 85 who had recovered from COVID-19.

The CDR3 loop is CASRTENQPQHF. The CDR3 nucleotides read TGTGCCAGCAGGACAGAGAATCAGCCCCAGCATTTT. V usage is TRBV16 and J usage is TRBJ1-5; D might be TRBD1 (5 bases). CDR3 length: 12 residues. Germline assignment: CDR1 KGHSY and CDR2 FQNENV. Trimming took off 6 bases at V and 4 bases at J, with 7 bases between the two ends.

This clone occurred once. The genes are TRBV6-2 or TRBV6-3 and TRBJ2-7; TRBD2 matches at 11 bases. The CDR3 runs to 15 residues. After removal of 4 bases from V and 5 bases from J, the junction contained 7 bases not matched to a gene. CDR1 and CDR2 from the germline V gene are MNHEY and SVGEGT. CDR3 sequence reads: CASSSHSGRGNEQYF. Written as DNA, the CDR3 is TGTGCCAGCAGTTCCCATAGCGGGAGGGGGAACGAGCAGTACTTC.

The rearrangement uses TRBV6-6 and TRBJ1-4; 7 nucleotides match TRBD1. Germline CDR1 and CDR2: MNHNY and SVGAGI (reference sequence). J gave up 1 base and V 5 bases, and 1 base lay outside the gene matches. The CDR3 spans 14 residues. The CDR3 region is CASSRQGTNEKLFF. CDR3 DNA sequence: TGTGCCAGCAGTAGACAGGGAACTAATGAAAAACTGTTTTTT.

J is TRBJ1-1 and V is TRBV6-6; 7 bases fit TRBD1. Germline CDR1 and CDR2: MNHNY and SVGAGI (reference sequence). The V segment lost 2 bases and the J segment 11 bases; nucleotides outside the gene matches: 8. CDR3 size: 13 residues. CDR3 nucleotides: TGTGCCAGCAGTTACACCCGACAGGGCTGGGCTTTCTTT. Translated, it gives CASSYTRQGWAFF.

With respect to this clone: The same CDR3 also results from other DNA sequences found in this sample. This chain connects TRBV18 to TRBJ1-2; 11 bases line up with TRBD1. This CDR3 region has 16 residues. V shed 0 bases and J 2 bases; nucleotides not matched to a gene: 2. Per germline, CDR1 KGHSH and CDR2 LQKENI. CDR3 sequence (DNA): TGTGCCAGCTCACCACCCGGGACAGGGGGGAACTATGGCTACACCTTC. As protein: CASSPPGTGGNYGYTF.

This chain connects TRBV11-2 to TRBJ1-1; TRBD1 agrees at 8 bases. V trimming: 6 bases; J trimming: 7 bases; junction bases outside the gene matches: 19. CDR3 size: 17 residues. CDR1 and CDR2 (germline): SGHAT, FQNNGV. The CDR3: CASRRPGTGLGRREAFF. CDR3 coding DNA: TGTGCCAGCAGACGTCCCGGGACAGGTTTGGGGCGTCGTGAAGCTTTCTTT.

In this sample, this clone turned up a few times. This chain joins TRBV4-3 and TRBJ1-1, with D unclear. The CDR3 length is 15 residues. V was cut by 0 bases and J by 1 base, with 9 bases left in between. Germline CDR1 and CDR2: LGHNA and YSLEER. The CDR3 DNA follows: TGCGCCAGCAGCCAAGACGCGGCGGGGAACACTGAAGCTTTCTTT. Protein product: CASSQDAAGNTEAFF.

This chain joins TRBV9 and TRBJ2-7; 10 nucleotides line up with TRBD2. CDR1 is SGDLS, CDR2 YYNGEE, per germline. The CDR3 has 15 amino acids. V lost 3 bases to trimming and J lost 5 bases; unmatched junction nucleotides: 8. As DNA, the CDR3 is TGTGCCAGCAGCGACACTAGCGGGGCCCAAGACGAGCAGTACTTC. It encodes CASSDTSGAQDEQYF.

This rearrangement joins TRBV5-1 to TRBJ2-3, with a tentative D call TRBD2 (6 bases). The CDR3 is 16 amino acids. V was pared by 5 bases and J by 5 bases, with 21 bases between. CDR1 and CDR2 (germline): SGHRS, YFSETQ. Here the CDR3 reads CASRFGSPGEGDTQYF. The CDR3 coding sequence is TGCGCCAGCAGGTTTGGCAGCCCGGGAGAAGGAGATACGCAGTATTTT. The complete variable domain, with remaining parts taken from reference TRBV5-1 and TRBJ2-3, reads KAGVTQTPRYLIKTRGQQVTLSCSPISGHRSVSWYQQTPGQGLQFLFEYFSETQRNKGNFPGRFSGRQFSNSRSEMNVSTLELGDSALYLCASRFGSPGEGDTQYFGPGTRLTVL.